The clone carrying this T cell receptor beta chain was found many times. Its antigen remains unidentified. This record belongs to a study of regulatory T cells in long-lasting Graves disease. Whole-study context: In persistent Graves' disease, antithyroid drugs had been taken for over 5 years and TSH receptor antibodies stayed positive.

Regarding time point: persistent/refractory GD, antithyroid drugs over 5 years with positive TRAb. PBMCs were the source of the RNA used for TCR sequencing. EDTA tubes were used for drawing around 9 milliliters of peripheral blood. J lost 6 bases, V lost 4 bases, and 4 bases had no gene match. CDR1 is LGHDT and CDR2 is YNNKEL in the germline V gene (reference sequence). The CDR3 loop spans 13 amino acids. Overall study results and limits: Patients whose Graves' disease persisted exhibited lower TCR diversity than those newly diagnosed.

The TCR beta library used iRepertoire HTBI primers with Arm-PCR amplification of CDR3. TCRdb re-called the multiplex PCR reads through MiXCR, storing one row per CDR3 protein. The repertoire holds hundreds of thousands of distinct CDR3 sequences, with roughly 21% as singletons. Sequencing used peripheral blood mononuclear cells (PBMCs), obtained when the disease was refractory, from a patient treated with antithyroid drugs. The sequence came from a female donor with Graves disease. This sequence joins TRBV3-1 and TRBJ1-2; TRBD1 matches at 8 bases. The CDR3 bases are TGTGCCAGCAGCCCGGACAGGGCGGATGGCTACACCTTC. Amino acids: CASSPDRADGYTF.